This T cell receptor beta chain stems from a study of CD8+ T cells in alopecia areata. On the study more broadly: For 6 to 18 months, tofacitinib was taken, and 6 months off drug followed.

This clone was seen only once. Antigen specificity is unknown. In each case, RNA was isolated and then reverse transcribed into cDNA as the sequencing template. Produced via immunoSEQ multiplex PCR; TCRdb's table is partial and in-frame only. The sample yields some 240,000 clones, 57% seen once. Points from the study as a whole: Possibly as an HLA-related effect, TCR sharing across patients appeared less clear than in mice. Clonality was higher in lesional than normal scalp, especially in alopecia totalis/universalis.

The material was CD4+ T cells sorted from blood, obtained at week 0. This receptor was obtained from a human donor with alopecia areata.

This chain's CDR3 is CASSQPGRRNTEAFF. The CDR3, as DNA: TGTGCCAGCAGTCAACCGGGACGGCGAAACACTGAAGCTTTCTTT. V is TRBV28 and J is TRBJ1-1; D is possibly TRBD1 (5 bases). Trimming stripped 5 bases from V and 2 bases from J, with 15 bases between. The CDR3 length is 15 residues. Germline CDR1 is MDHEN and CDR2 is SYDVKM.